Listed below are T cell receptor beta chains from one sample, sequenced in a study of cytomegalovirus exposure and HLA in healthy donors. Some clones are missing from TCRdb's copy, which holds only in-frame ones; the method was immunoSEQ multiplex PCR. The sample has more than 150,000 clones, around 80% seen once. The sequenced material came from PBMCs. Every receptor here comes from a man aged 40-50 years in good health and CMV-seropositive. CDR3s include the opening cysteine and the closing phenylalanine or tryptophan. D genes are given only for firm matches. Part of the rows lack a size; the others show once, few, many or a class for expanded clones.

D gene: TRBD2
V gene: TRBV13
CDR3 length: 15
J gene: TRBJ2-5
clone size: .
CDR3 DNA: TGTGCCAGCAGCTTAGCCGGGGGGGTGGCAGAGACCCAGTACTTC
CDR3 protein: CASSLAGGVAETQYF

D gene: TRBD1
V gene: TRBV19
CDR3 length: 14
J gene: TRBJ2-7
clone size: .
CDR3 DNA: TGTGCCAGTCGACGACAGGGTTCCTCCTACGAGCAGTACTTC
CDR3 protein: CASRRQGSSYEQYF

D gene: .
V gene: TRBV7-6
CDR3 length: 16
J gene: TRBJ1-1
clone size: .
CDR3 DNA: TGTGCCAGCAGCTTAACTCCGGGGGGCCAGAACACTGAAGCTTTCTTT
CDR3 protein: CASSLTPGGQNTEAFF

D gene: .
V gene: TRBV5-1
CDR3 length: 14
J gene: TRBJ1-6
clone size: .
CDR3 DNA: TGCGCCAGCAGCTGGGGGGGGGTGGAATCACCCCTCCACTTT
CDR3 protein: CASSWGGVESPLHF

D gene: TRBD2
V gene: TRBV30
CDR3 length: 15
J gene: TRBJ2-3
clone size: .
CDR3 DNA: TGTGCCTGGAGTACCGGGACTAGCGGGGTGGATACGCAGTATTTT
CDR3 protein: CAWSTGTSGVDTQYF

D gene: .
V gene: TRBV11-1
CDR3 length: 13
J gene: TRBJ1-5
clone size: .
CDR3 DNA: TGTGCCAGCAGTCTAGCCGTCTTTCGGTCCCAGCATTTT
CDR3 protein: CASSLAVFRSQHF

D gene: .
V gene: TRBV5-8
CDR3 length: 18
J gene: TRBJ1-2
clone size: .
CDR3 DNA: TGTGCCAGCAGCTCGGGAGGCAAACGAGCCCCATCTAACTATGGCTACACCTTC
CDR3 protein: CASSSGGKRAPSNYGYTF

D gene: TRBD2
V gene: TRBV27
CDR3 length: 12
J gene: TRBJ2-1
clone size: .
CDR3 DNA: TGTGCCAGCAGGTCGGGGGGAGAGACCCAGTTCTTC
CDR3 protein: CASRSGGETQFF

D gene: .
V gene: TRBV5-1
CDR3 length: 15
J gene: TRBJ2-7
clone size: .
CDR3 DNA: TGCGCCAGCAGCGGGACGGGACAAAGCTCCTACGAGCAGTACTTC
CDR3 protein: CASSGTGQSSYEQYF

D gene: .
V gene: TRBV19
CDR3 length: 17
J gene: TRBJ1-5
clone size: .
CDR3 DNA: TGTGCCAGTAGCTTCTCCTCGGGACACGATAGCAATCAGCCCCAGCATTTT
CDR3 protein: CASSFSSGHDSNQPQHF

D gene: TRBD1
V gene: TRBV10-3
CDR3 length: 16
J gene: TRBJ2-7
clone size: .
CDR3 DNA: TGTGCCATCAGTGAATTGGGACAGGGGCCCTCCTACGAGCAGTACTTC
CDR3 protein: CAISELGQGPSYEQYF

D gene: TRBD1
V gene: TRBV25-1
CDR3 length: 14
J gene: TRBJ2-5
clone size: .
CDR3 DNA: TGTGCCAGCAGTGAACCCAGGGGGCTAGAGACCCAGTACTTC
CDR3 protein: CASSEPRGLETQYF

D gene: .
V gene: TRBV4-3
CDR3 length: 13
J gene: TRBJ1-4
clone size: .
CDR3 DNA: TGCGCCAGCAGCTGGCGGGGGGATGAAAAACTGTTTTTT
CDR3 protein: CASSWRGDEKLFF

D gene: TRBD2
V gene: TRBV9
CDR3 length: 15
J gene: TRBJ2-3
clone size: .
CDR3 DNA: TGTGCCAGCAGCCCAGGGCGGGACTACACAGATACGCAGTATTTT
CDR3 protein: CASSPGRDYTDTQYF

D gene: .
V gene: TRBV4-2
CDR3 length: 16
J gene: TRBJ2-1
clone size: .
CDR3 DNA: TGTGCCAGCAGCCAAGATCTTTTAGGACAGAACAATGAGCAGTTCTTC
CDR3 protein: CASSQDLLGQNNEQFF

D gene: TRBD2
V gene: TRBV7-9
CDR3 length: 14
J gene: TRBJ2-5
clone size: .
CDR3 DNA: TGTGCCGGGGCCGGGGGGATGTACCAAGAGACCCAGTACTTC
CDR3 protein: CAGAGGMYQETQYF

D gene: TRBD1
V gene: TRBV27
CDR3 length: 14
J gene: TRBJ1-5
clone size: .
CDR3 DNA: TGTGCCAGCAGTTTATCAGGACAGGTCGGGCCCCAGCATTTT
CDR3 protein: CASSLSGQVGPQHF

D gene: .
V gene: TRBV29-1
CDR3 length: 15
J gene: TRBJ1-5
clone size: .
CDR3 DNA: TGCAGCGTCGGCGGGGGGGCTGGACGCAATCAGCCCCAGCATTTT
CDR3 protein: CSVGGGAGRNQPQHF

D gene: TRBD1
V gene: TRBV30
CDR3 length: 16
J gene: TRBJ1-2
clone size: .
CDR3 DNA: TGTGCCTCCGGGTCGGGGACAGGGGGTTTTTTGGGTGGCTACACCTTC
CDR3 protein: CASGSGTGGFLGGYTF

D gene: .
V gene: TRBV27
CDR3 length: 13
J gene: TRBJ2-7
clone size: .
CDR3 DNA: TGTGCCAGCAGTCAAATAGGAGGTTACGAGCAGTACTTC
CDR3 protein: CASSQIGGYEQYF

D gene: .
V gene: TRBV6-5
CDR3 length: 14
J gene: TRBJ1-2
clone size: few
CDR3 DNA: TGTGCCAGCAGTGTTACAGGGCCCAGTGAGGGCTACACCTTC
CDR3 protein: CASSVTGPSEGYTF

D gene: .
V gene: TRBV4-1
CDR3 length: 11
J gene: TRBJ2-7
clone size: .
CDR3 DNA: TGCGCCAGCAGCCAGGGGACAAAGTGGTACTTC
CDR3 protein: CASSQGTKWYF

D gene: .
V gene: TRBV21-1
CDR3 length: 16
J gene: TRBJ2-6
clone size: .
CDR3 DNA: TGTGCCAGCAGCAATGACAAACGGACTGGGGCCAACGTCCTGACTTTC
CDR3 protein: CASSNDKRTGANVLTF

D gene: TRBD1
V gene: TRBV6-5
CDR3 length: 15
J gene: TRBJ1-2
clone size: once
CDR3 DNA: TGTGCCAGCAGTTACTCCCGGGACAGGGTAAAAGGCTACACCTTC
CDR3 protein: CASSYSRDRVKGYTF

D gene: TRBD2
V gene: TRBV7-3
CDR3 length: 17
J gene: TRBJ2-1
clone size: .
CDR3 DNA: TGTGCCAGCAGCTTAACGGCTCCTCGGGGGGGGGACAATGAGCAGTTCTTC
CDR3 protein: CASSLTAPRGGDNEQFF

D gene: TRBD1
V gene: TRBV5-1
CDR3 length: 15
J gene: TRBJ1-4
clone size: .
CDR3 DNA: TGCGCCAGCAGCTTTACAGGGGCTAAGGTTGAAAAACTGTTTTTT
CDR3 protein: CASSFTGAKVEKLFF

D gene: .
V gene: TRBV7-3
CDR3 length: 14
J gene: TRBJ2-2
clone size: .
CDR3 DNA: TGTGCCAGCAGCTCTCGACGGACTCCCGGGGAGCTGTTTTTT
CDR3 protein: CASSSRRTPGELFF

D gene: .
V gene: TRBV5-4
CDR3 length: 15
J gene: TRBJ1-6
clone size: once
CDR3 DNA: TGTGCCAGCGGCAAAGGGGTACCCTATAATTCACCCCTCCACTTT
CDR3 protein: CASGKGVPYNSPLHF

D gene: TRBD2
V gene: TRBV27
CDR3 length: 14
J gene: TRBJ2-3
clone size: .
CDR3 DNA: TGTGCCAGCAGTCGGGGGGGAGGCACAGATACGCAGTATTTT
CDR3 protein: CASSRGGGTDTQYF

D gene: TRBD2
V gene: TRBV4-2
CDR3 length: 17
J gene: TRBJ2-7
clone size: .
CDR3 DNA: TGTGCCAGCAGCCCCAAGGGCGGACTAGCGGGACCCTACGAGCAGTACTTC
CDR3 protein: CASSPKGGLAGPYEQYF

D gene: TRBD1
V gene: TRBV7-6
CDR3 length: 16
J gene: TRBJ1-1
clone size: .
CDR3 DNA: TGTGCCAGCAGCCTCGACAGGGGTAGGATGAACACTGAAGCTTTCTTT
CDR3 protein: CASSLDRGRMNTEAFF

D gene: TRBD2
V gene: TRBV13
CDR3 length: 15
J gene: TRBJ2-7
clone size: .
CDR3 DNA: TGTGCCAGCAGCTCGGGGCATGGGGAGGGCTACGAGCAGTACTTC
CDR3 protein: CASSSGHGEGYEQYF

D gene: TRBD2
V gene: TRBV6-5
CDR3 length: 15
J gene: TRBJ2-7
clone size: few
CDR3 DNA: TGTGCCAGCAGTTACTCACCGGGACTAGCTATGTGGCAGTACTTC
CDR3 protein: CASSYSPGLAMWQYF

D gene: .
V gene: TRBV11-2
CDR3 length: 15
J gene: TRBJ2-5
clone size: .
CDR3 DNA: TGTGCCAGCACCCCGGAGTCAGGGGACCAAGAGACCCAGTACTTC
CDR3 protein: CASTPESGDQETQYF

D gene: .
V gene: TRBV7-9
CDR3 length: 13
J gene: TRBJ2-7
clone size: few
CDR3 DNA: TGTGCCAGCAGCTACTCCGGGTCTTACGAGCAGTACTTC
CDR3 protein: CASSYSGSYEQYF

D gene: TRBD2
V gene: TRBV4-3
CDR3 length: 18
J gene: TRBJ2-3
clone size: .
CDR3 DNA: TGCGCCAGCAGCCAAGTATCGGCTAGCGGGGGAACCACAGATACGCAGTATTTT
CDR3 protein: CASSQVSASGGTTDTQYF

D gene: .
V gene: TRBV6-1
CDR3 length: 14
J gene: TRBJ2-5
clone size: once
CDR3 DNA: TGTGCCAGCAGTTCGAAGGCGGGGGCCGAGACCCAGTACTTC
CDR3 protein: CASSSKAGAETQYF

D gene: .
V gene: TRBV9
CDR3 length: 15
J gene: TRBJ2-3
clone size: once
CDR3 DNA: TGTGCCAGCAGCGTAGCTCAGGGGAGCACAGATACGCAGTATTTT
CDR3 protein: CASSVAQGSTDTQYF

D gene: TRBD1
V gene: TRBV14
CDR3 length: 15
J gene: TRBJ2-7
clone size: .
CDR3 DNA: TGTGCCAGCAGCCAAGTCCGGACAGGGAGGTACGAGCAGTACTTC
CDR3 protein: CASSQVRTGRYEQYF

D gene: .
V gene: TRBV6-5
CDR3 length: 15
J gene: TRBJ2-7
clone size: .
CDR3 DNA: TGTGCCAGCAGTTTCTTACAGGGACCGCTGGGAGAGCAGTACTTC
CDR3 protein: CASSFLQGPLGEQYF

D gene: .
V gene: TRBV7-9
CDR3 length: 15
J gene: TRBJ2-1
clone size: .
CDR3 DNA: TGTGCCAGCAGCGTTCCCGGGGGACCTACCAATGAGCAGTTCTTC
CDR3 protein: CASSVPGGPTNEQFF

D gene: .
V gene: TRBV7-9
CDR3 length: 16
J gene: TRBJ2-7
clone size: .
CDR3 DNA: TGTGCCAGCAGCTTAGCGGCAAACCCGGGCTCCTACGAGCAGTACTTC
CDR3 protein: CASSLAANPGSYEQYF